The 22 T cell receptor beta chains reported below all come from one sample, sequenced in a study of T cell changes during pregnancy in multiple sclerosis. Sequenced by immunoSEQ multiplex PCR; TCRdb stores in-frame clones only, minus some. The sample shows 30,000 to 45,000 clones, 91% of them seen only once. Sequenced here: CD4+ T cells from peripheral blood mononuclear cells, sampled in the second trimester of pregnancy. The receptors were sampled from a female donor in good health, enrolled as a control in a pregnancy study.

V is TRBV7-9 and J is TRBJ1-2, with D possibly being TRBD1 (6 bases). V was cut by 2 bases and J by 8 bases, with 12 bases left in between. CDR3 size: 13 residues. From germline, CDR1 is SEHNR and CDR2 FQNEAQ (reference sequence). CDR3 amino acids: CASSLPTGLGYTF. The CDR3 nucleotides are TGTGCCAGCAGCTTACCGACAGGTCTCGGCTACACCTTC.

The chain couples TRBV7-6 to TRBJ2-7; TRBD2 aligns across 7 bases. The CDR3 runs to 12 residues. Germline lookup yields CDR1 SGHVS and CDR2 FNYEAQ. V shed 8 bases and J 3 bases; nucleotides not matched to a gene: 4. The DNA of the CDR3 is TGTGCCAGCTTCGGGGGGAGCTACGAGCAGTACTTC. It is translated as CASFGGSYEQYF.

The CDR3 reads CASSPTKQRNTEAFF. Written as DNA, the CDR3 is TGTGCCAGCTCACCGACTAAACAGAGGAACACTGAAGCTTTCTTT. V and J are TRBV18 and TRBJ1-1; no clear D. The V gene's germline CDR1 is KGHSH and CDR2 LQKENI. CDR3 size: 15 residues. Deletions cut 3 bases from V and 1 base from J, with 12 bases between.

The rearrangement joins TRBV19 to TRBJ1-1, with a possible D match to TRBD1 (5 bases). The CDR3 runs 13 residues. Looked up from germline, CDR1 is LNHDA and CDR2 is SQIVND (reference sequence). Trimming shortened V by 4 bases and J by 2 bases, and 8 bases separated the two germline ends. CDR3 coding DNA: TGTGCCAGTAGTACCAGGGTAAACACTGAAGCTTTCTTT. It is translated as CASSTRVNTEAFF.

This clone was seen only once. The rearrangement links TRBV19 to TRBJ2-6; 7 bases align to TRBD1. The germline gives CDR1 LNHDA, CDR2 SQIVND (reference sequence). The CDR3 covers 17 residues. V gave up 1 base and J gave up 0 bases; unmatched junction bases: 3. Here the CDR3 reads CASSIGTGLSGANVLTF. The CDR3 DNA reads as TGTGCCAGTAGTATAGGGACAGGCCTCTCTGGGGCCAACGTCCTGACTTTC.

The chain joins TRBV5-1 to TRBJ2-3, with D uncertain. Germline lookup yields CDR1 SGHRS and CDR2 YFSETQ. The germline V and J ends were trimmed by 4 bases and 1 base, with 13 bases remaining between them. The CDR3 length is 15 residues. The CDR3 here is CASSNLEWGTDTQYF. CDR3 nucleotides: TGCGCCAGCAGCAATCTAGAGTGGGGCACAGATACGCAGTATTTT.

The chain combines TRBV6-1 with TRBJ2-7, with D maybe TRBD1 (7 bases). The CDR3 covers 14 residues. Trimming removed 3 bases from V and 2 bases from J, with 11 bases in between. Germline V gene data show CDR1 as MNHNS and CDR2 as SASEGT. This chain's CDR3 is CASSEQGGTYEQYF. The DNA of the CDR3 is TGTGCCAGCAGTGAGCAGGGGGGTACCTACGAGCAGTACTTC.

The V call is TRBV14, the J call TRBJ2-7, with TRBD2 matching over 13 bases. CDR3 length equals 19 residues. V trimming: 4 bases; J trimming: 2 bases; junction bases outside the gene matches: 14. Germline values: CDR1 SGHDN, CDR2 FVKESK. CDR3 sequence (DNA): TGTGCCAGCAGCCCCCCGCCCGGGACTAGCGGGATCAAGACCTACGAGCAGTACTTC. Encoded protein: CASSPPPGTSGIKTYEQYF.

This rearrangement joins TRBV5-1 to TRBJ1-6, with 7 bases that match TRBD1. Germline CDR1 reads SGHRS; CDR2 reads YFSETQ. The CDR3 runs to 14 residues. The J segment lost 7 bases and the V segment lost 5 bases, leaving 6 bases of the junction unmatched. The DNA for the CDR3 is TGCGCCAGCAGGCCGGGACAGACCAATTCACCCCTCCACTTT. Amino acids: CASRPGQTNSPLHF.

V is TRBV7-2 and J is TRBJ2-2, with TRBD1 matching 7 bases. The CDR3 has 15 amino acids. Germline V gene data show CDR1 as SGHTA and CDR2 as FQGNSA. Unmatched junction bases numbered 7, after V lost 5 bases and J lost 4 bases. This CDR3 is CASSLRQGGTGELFF. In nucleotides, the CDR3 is TGTGCCAGCAGCCTACGACAGGGTGGCACCGGGGAGCTGTTTTTT.

As DNA, the CDR3 is TGTGCCAGCAGTGAATTTGGCACCTCGAACACCGGGGAGCTGTTTTTT. Residues: CASSEFGTSNTGELFF. The rearrangement uses TRBV25-1 and TRBJ2-2; no clear D gene. Trimming shortened V by 1 base and J by 0 bases, and 9 bases separated the two germline ends. The CDR3 runs to 16 residues. Germline V gene lookup returns CDR1 MGHDK and CDR2 SYGVNS.

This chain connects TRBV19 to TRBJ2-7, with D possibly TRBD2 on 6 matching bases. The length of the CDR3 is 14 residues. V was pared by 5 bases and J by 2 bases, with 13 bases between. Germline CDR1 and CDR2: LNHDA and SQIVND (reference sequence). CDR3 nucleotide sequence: TGTGCCAGTAGTGTGTCGGGACTCGCCTACGAGCAGTACTTC. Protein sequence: CASSVSGLAYEQYF.

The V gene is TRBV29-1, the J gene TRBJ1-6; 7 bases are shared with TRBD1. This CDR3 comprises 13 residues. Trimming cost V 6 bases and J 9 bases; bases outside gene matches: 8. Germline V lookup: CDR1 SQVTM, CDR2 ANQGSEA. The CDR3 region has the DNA TGCAGCGTACGACAGGGAGAAGGTTCACCCCTCCACTTT. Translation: CSVRQGEGSPLHF. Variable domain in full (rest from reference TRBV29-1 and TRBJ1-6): SAVISQKPSRDICQRGTSLTIQCQVDSQVTMMFWYRQQPGQSLTLIATANQGSEATYESGFVIDKFPISRPNLTFSTLTVSNMSPEDSSIYLCSVRQGEGSPLHFGNGTRLTVT.

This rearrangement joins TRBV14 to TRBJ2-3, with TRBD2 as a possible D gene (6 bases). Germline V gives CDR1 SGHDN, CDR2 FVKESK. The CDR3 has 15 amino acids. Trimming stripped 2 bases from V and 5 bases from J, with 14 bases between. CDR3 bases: TGTGCCAGCAGCCAACAAGCGGCGCGGGGAGATACGCAGTATTTT. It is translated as CASSQQAARGDTQYF.

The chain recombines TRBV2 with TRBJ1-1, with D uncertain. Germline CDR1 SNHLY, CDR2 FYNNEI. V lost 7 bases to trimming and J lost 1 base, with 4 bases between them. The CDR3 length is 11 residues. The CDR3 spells CASIGNTEAFF. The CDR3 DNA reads TGTGCCAGCATCGGGAACACTGAAGCTTTCTTT.

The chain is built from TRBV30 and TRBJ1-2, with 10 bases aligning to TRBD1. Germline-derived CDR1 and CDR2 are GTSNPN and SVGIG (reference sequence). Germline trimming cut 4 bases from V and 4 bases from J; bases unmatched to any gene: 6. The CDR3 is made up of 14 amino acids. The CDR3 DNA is TGTGCCTGGACCGACAGGGGGCGAGGCTATGGCTACACCTTC. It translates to CAWTDRGRGYGYTF. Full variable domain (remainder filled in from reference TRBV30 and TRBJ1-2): SQTIHQWPATLVQPVGSPLSLECTVEGTSNPNLYWYRQAAGRGLQLLFYSVGIGQISSEVPQNLSASRPQDRQFILSSKKLLLSDSGFYLCAWTDRGRGYGYTFGSGTRLTVV.

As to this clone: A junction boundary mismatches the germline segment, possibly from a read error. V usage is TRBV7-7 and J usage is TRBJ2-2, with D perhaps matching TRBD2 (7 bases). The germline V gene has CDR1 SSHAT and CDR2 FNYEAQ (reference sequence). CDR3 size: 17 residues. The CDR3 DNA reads TGTGCTAGCAGCTTACATCGGGGGGCCGAAGGCAGGGGGGAGCTGTTTTTT. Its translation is CASSLHRGAEGRGELFF.

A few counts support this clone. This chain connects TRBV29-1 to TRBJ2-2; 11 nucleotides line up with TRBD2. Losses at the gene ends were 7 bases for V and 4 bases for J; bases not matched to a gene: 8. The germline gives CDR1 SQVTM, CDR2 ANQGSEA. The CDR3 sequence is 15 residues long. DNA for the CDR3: TGCAGCGCTATGAATAGCGGGAGGGCCACCGGGGAGCTGTTTTTT. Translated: CSAMNSGRATGELFF.

CDR3 sequence (DNA): TGCAGCGGGATCGGACAGGGTTCAACTGAAGCTTTCTTT. Its translation is CSGIGQGSTEAFF. The V gene is TRBV29-1, the J gene TRBJ1-1; 8 positions agree with TRBD1. CDR3 size: 13 residues. Germline CDR1 reads SQVTM; CDR2 reads ANQGSEA. With V trimmed by 7 bases and J by 5 bases, 9 bases remained unmatched.

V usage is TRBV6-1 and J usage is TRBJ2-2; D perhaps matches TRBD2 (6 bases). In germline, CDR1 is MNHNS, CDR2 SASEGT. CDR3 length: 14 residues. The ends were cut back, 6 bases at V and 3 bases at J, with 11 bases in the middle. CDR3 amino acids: CASRGTDYTGELFF. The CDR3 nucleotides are TGTGCCAGCAGGGGGACTGATTACACCGGGGAGCTGTTTTTT.

The CDR3 sequence is CASSYGSGRHEQFF. CDR3 sequence (DNA): TGTGCCAGCAGTTACGGGAGCGGGAGACATGAGCAGTTCTTC. The chain joins TRBV6-5 to TRBJ2-1, with TRBD2 identical over 8 bases. CDR3 length: 14 residues. From germline, CDR1 is MNHEY and CDR2 SVGAGI. The V and J ends lost 2 bases and 8 bases, in that order; junction bases with no gene match: 5.

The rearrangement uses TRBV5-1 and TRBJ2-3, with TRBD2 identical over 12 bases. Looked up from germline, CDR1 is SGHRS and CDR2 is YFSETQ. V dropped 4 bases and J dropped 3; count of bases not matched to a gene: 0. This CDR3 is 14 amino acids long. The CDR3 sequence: CASSGLAGTDTQYF. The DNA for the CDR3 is TGCGCCAGCAGCGGACTAGCGGGGACAGATACGCAGTATTTT.